This TCR beta chain was captured by sequencing in a study of cytomegalovirus exposure and HLA in healthy donors. This clone came up a few times. The V gene's germline CDR1 is MGHRA and CDR2 YSYEKL. Trimming pared 4 bases from V and 4 bases from J, leaving 13 bases between. The CDR3 totals 15 residues. The primer mix had 60 Vbeta and 13 Jbeta primers. Assay used: immunoSEQ multiplex PCR; TCRdb lists only in-frame clones, some missing. The data show about 200,000 clones, almost 70% seen once. Sequencing used PBMCs. The rearrangement links TRBV4-1 to TRBJ2-2; D is unclear. The receptor comes from a middle-aged man in good health and CMV-seropositive. For the CDR3, the DNA is TGCGCCAGCAGCCCGCCGGGTCCAACCACCGGGGAGCTGTTTTTT. Translation gives CASSPPGPTTGELFF.